Listed below are T cell receptor beta chains from one sample, sequenced in a study of T cell repertoires in cytomegalovirus infection. TCRdb called the reads again in MiXCR, with one record for every CDR3 protein. The sample consists of roughly 500,000 distinct CDR3 sequences, approximately 17% of them appearing once. The sample was CD8+ T cells from PBMCs. These TCRs come from a human donor in good health (CMV status not recorded). Some clones in this sample may be carry-over from other donors' samples. CDR3s include the opening cysteine and the closing phenylalanine or tryptophan. The order of the fields is clone size, D gene, J gene, CDR3 length, V gene, CDR3 protein, CDR3 DNA. The D gene is left open where the match is weak. Not every row has a clone size; where given, it reads once, few, many or a size class.

-	-	TRBJ2-3	14	TRBV5-1	CASRTPSSTDTQYF	TGCGCCAGCAGGACCCCTTCTAGCACAGATACGCAGTATTTT
-	-	TRBJ2-1	12	TRBV2	CATQVGGNEQFF	TGTGCCACCCAGGTAGGGGGCAATGAGCAGTTCTTC
many	-	TRBJ2-4	15	TRBV6-6	CASSYKALAKNIQYF	TGTGCCAGCAGTTACAAAGCGCTAGCCAAAAACATTCAGTACTTC
once	-	TRBJ2-1	14	TRBV7-8	CASSFGTSKNEQFF	TGTGCAAGCAGCTTTGGAACTAGCAAAAATGAGCAGTTCTTC
many	-	TRBJ2-1	12	TRBV7-2	CASSFSGNEQFF	TGTGCCAGCAGCTTTAGTGGGAATGAGCAGTTCTTC
few	TRBD2	TRBJ2-1	17	TRBV2	CASSELTSGRLYNEQFF	TGTGCCAGCAGTGAATTAACTAGCGGGAGGCTTTATAATGAGCAGTTCTTC
many	TRBD2	TRBJ2-1	14	TRBV28	CASAILTLAGEQFF	TGTGCCAGCGCCATCTTAACCCTAGCGGGGGAGCAGTTCTTC
few	-	TRBJ2-5	15	TRBV5-6	CASSLVGGETETQYF	TGTGCCAGCAGCTTGGTCGGGGGAGAAACGGAGACCCAGTACTTC
few	TRBD1	TRBJ1-3	15	TRBV10-3	CAISFYGTAGNTIYF	TGTGCCATCAGTTTTTACGGGACAGCAGGAAACACCATATATTTT
-	-	TRBJ1-2	13	TRBV2	CASSEAPGNGYTF	TGTGCCAGCAGTGAAGCCCCCGGGAATGGCTACACCTTC
-	TRBD1	TRBJ1-6	13	TRBV5-1	CASSQTGNSPLHF	TGCGCCAGCAGCCAGACAGGGAATTCACCCCTCCACTTT
few	-	TRBJ2-3	14	TRBV28	CASSPPAATDTQYF	TGTGCCAGCAGTCCCCCTGCGGCGACAGATACGCAGTATTTT
many	-	TRBJ1-2	11	TRBV6-1	CASREQGGYTF	TGTGCCAGCCGGGAACAGGGTGGCTACACCTTC
many	-	TRBJ2-5	14	TRBV10-2	CASSNRPEVETQYF	TGCGCCAGCAGTAACAGGCCGGAGGTAGAGACCCAGTACTTC
many	-	TRBJ1-1	16	TRBV4-1	CASSQLSGRGDTEAFF	TGCGCCAGCAGCCAACTTTCCGGACGTGGTGACACTGAAGCTTTCTTT
-	-	TRBJ2-3	16	TRBV29-1	CSVEYGLELESDTQYF	TGCAGCGTTGAATATGGGTTGGAACTAGAGTCAGATACGCAGTATTTT
-	-	TRBJ2-3	15	TRBV2	CASPPLSERTDTQYF	TGTGCCAGCCCCCCCCTGTCGGAGCGCACAGATACGCAGTATTTT
-	-	TRBJ2-5	15	TRBV19	CASSMGETRRETQYF	TGTGCCAGTAGTATGGGAGAGACCCGGAGGGAGACCCAGTACTTC